The clone carrying this T cell receptor (beta chain) has ten or more counts. As for time point: sample taken at primary tumor resection. Unsorted whole RNA from tumor, nontumor lung or frozen PBMC underwent sequencing. A single record per CDR3 protein comes from TCRdb applying MiXCR to the 5' RACE reads. Here the sample spans more than 6,500 distinct CDR3 sequences, 3% to 5% being singletons. The entry originates in a study of spatial heterogeneity in lung cancer. Germline CDR1 and CDR2: MNHEY and SVGAGI. V shed 6 bases and J shed 3 bases, with 6 bases lying between them. CDR3 length equals 12 residues.

V is TRBV6-5 and J is TRBJ1-3; no reliable D call. The TCR was taken from a female donor with early-stage non-small cell lung cancer. Sequenced here: normal lung tissue next to the tumor, sampled at surgery. DNA of the CDR3: TGTGCCAGCAGCCTCAATGGAAACACCATATATTTT. Residues: CASSLNGNTIYF.